The 9 T cell receptor beta chains below were found in one sample sequenced in a study of blood T cells in healthy people across ages. The second PCR ran roughly 6 to 11 cycles with a sample-barcoded 5' primer and J-beta primers. Each CDR3 protein is one row after TCRdb ran MiXCR on the 5' RACE reads. The data contain hundreds of thousands of distinct CDR3 sequences, around 52% of them singletons. Sequences were obtained from blood. The receptors stem from a woman over 75 in good health.

This clonotype was seen at least ten times. V and J are TRBV11-3 and TRBJ2-1; D uncertain. This CDR3 comprises 15 residues. Trimming left V 5 bases short and J 4 bases short, with 15 bases between. Germline V gene sequence: CDR1 SGHNT, CDR2 YENEEA. The chain's CDR3 is CASSAHYEIYNEQFF. The CDR3 coding sequence is TGTGCCAGCAGCGCTCACTACGAGATATACAATGAGCAGTTCTTC.

The J gene is TRBJ1-5, the V gene TRBV6-6; 8 bases agree with TRBD1. The CDR3 is 16 residues long. Germline V lookup: CDR1 MNHNY, CDR2 SVGAGI (reference sequence). Trimming at V came to 7 bases and at J to 3 bases, leaving 11 bases not matched to a gene. CDR3 loop: CASKGRTGRINQPQHF. CDR3 nucleotides: TGTGCCAGCAAGGGTAGGACAGGGAGAATCAATCAGCCCCAGCATTTT.

The table lists this clonotype with a few counts. The chain joins TRBV6-6 to TRBJ1-1; TRBD1 is a possible D gene (6 bases). V gave up 6 bases and J gave up 4 bases, with 18 bases separating them. The CDR3 contains 15 residues. Germline V gene lookup returns CDR1 MNHNY and CDR2 SVGAGI (reference sequence). DNA for the CDR3: TGTGCCAGCAGCCACCGGGCAGGGGATGGCACTGAAGCTTTCTTT. It translates to CASSHRAGDGTEAFF.

Comment on this clonotype: With a much larger clone just one base away, this may be a read error. The rearrangement links TRBV4-3 to TRBJ2-1; the D gene could be TRBD1 or TRBD2 (5 bases each). Trimming took 1 base from V and 4 from J, leaving 17 bases between them. From germline, CDR1 is LGHNA and CDR2 YSLEER. The CDR3 has 17 residues. CDR3 in DNA: TGCGCCAGCAGCCAAGTAAGGGGAGCCCTTAGTTACAATGAGCAGTTCTTC. This codes for CASSQVRGALSYNEQFF.

This clonotype turned up a few times. J is TRBJ1-2 and V is TRBV4-1; D is undetermined. V was clipped by 0 bases and J by 1 base, with 12 bases between them. The CDR3 has 16 amino acids. Germline CDR1 is MGHRA and CDR2 is YSYEKL. The CDR3 DNA reads as TGCGCCAGCAGCCAAGACCGGTCCAGATTTAACTATGGCTACACCTTC. Protein: CASSQDRSRFNYGYTF.

CDR3 in amino acids: CASSQDLGAEQFF. For the CDR3, the DNA is TGTGCCAGCAGCCAAGATCTCGGTGCTGAGCAGTTCTTC. The chain links TRBV14 to TRBJ2-1, with no clear D. Germline V gene data show CDR1 as SGHDN and CDR2 as FVKESK. The CDR3 loop spans 13 amino acids. V gave up 0 bases and J gave up 9 bases, with 9 bases separating them.

Sample share makes this clonotype medium-sized (0.01 to 0.1%). This chain uses TRBV7-3 with TRBJ2-1, with 7 bases identical to TRBD2. The CDR3 extends over 15 amino acids. CDR1 and CDR2 from the germline V gene are SGHTA and FQGTGA. The trim removed 1 base at V and 1 base at J, leaving 1 base unmatched. The CDR3 protein is CASSLMGGSYNEQFF. For the CDR3, the DNA is TGTGCCAGCAGCTTAATGGGAGGGTCCTACAATGAGCAGTTCTTC.

A remark on this clonotype: Being one base from a much bigger clone, this may be a read error. This chain uses TRBV3-1 with TRBJ2-5; D unresolved. With 1 base removed from V and 11 bases from J, the gap between germline ends came to 14 bases. The CDR3 sequence is 13 residues long. Germline lookup yields CDR1 LGHDT and CDR2 YNNKEL (reference sequence). The CDR3 region has the DNA TGTGCCAGCAGCCAAGCGGGTCCGGGTGAGCAGTACTTC. Translated, it gives CASSQAGPGEQYF.

This clonotype was observed a single time. It may be a read error: a sequence one base away is much more abundant. The chain is built from TRBV27 and TRBJ2-4, with D maybe TRBD1 (5 bases). CDR3 size: 15 residues. Between the trimmed V and J ends, which lost 3 bases and 15 bases, there was a span of 24 bases. Germline values: CDR1 MNHEY, CDR2 SMNVEV (reference sequence). CDR3 sequence: CASSLRLGRVYERYF. The DNA of the CDR3 is TGTGCCAGCAGTTTGCGACTGGGGCGCGTCTACGAGCGGTACTTC.